A single sample is the source of the 19 T cell receptor beta chains below, sequenced in a study of T cells after posttransplantation cyclophosphamide. The method was immunoSEQ multiplex PCR; TCRdb's version includes in-frame clones alone and lacks a portion of them. The sample shows about 52,000 clones, roughly 94% of them seen only once. The sequencing input was PBMCs. These receptors were collected from a woman aged 30 to 39 in good health and a related stem cell transplant donor.

On this clone itself: Other DNA sequences in this sample translate to the same CDR3. This sequence joins TRBV28 and TRBJ1-1, with D possibly matching TRBD1 (6 bases). The CDR3 is 13 amino acids. CDR1 is MDHEN and CDR2 is SYDVKM in the germline V gene. V gave up 2 bases and J gave up 4 bases, with 8 bases separating them. The CDR3 sequence: CASSLGQLTEAFF. The CDR3 bases are TGTGCCAGCAGTTTAGGACAGCTCACTGAAGCTTTCTTT. Drawing the rest from reference TRBV28 and TRBJ1-1, the complete variable domain is DVKVTQSSRYLVKRTGEKVFLECVQDMDHENMFWYRQDPGLGLRLIYFSYDVKMKEKGDIPEGYSVSREKKERFSLILESASTNQTSMYLCASSLGQLTEAFFGQGTRLTVV.

The chain has TRBV7-9 and TRBJ1-4, with 9 bases matching TRBD1. This CDR3 has 16 amino acids. Germline V gene data show CDR1 as SEHNR and CDR2 as FQNEAQ (reference sequence). Trimming took 5 bases from V and 7 from J; bases not matched to a gene: 11. The CDR3 nucleotides are TGTGCCAGCAGCCTCCTCCTGACAGGGGGGATTGAAAAACTGTTTTTT. Translation gives CASSLLLTGGIEKLFF.

The chain uses TRBV7-8 and TRBJ1-5, with TRBD1 matching 8 bases. V lost 8 bases and J lost 0; bases outside the gene matches: 6. CDR1 SGHVS and CDR2 FQNEAQ come from the germline V gene. CDR3 size: 15 residues. The CDR3 coding sequence is TGTGCCAGCGGGCGGGACAGGATTAGCAATCAGCCCCAGCATTTT. Its protein is CASGRDRISNQPQHF.

This clone was seen once. The chain links TRBV19 to TRBJ1-1, with D unclear. Deletions cut 4 bases from V and 1 base from J, with 7 bases between. Germline-derived CDR1 and CDR2 are LNHDA and SQIVND (reference sequence). This CDR3 has 13 amino acids. In DNA, the CDR3 is TGTGCCAGTAGTACACTCCAGAACACTGAAGCTTTCTTT. Translated: CASSTLQNTEAFF.

The chain couples TRBV7-9 to TRBJ1-1; the D is unclear. V was clipped by 3 bases and J by 1 base, with 12 bases between them. CDR1 is SEHNR and CDR2 is FQNEAQ in the germline V gene (reference sequence). CDR3 size: 15 residues. This CDR3 is CASSFFDSSNTEAFF. CDR3 DNA: TGTGCCAGCAGCTTCTTCGATAGCTCGAACACTGAAGCTTTCTTT.

The chain has TRBV5-8 and TRBJ1-6, with a weak D call TRBD1 (5 bases). V lost 1 base and J 0 bases, leaving 11 bases between the germline ends. The CDR3 length is 17 residues. Germline assignment: CDR1 SGHTS and CDR2 YDEGEE. The CDR3 spells CASSLFQGGSYNSPLHF. In DNA, the CDR3 is TGTGCCAGCAGCTTGTTTCAGGGTGGCTCCTATAATTCACCCCTCCACTTT.

The chain is built from TRBV28 and TRBJ1-1; tentatively, D is TRBD1 (5 bases). The V and J ends lost 3 bases and 11 bases respectively, with 16 bases between them. Germline assignment: CDR1 MDHEN and CDR2 SYDVKM. The CDR3 length is 13 residues. The CDR3 sequence is CASSLEGRVGAFF. Written as DNA, the CDR3 is TGTGCCAGCAGTTTGGAGGGGCGCGTGGGTGCTTTCTTT.

The J gene is TRBJ1-5, the V gene TRBV6-1; 7 bases fit TRBD1. Germline assignment: CDR1 MNHNS and CDR2 SASEGT. The CDR3 is 15 residues long. V lost 6 bases, J lost 0 bases, and 5 bases stayed unmatched. DNA of the CDR3: TGTGCCAGCAGCCCCGGGACAGATAGCAATCAGCCCCAGCATTTT. Protein sequence: CASSPGTDSNQPQHF.

The J gene is TRBJ1-1, the V gene TRBV5-5; a weak D match, TRBD1 (5 bases). V dropped 3 bases and J dropped 2 bases, with 14 bases sitting between them. This CDR3 contains 15 residues. Germline-derived CDR1 and CDR2 are SGHKS and YYEKEE (reference sequence). In DNA, the CDR3 is TGTGCCAGCAGCTGGAGTCCAGGGACTAACACTGAAGCTTTCTTT. It translates to CASSWSPGTNTEAFF.

The chain links TRBV7-2 to TRBJ2-3, with 9 nucleotides matching TRBD2. V lost 8 bases to trimming and J lost 6 bases; unmatched junction nucleotides: 12. The CDR3 spans 15 residues. Germline V gene lookup returns CDR1 SGHTA and CDR2 FQGNSA. CDR3: CASRASGVQLDTQYF. CDR3 nucleotides: TGTGCCAGCCGGGCTAGCGGGGTGCAGTTGGATACGCAGTATTTT.

This chain links TRBV4-3 with TRBJ1-2; 7 positions agree with TRBD1. The germline gives CDR1 LGHNA, CDR2 YSLEER. This CDR3 has 17 residues. V shed 1 base, J shed 3 bases, and the junction held 11 bases outside the gene matches. The chain's CDR3 is CASSQGRGLNGYYGYTF. CDR3 coding DNA: TGCGCCAGCAGCCAAGGGAGGGGGCTGAATGGTTACTATGGCTACACCTTC.

The J gene is TRBJ2-7, the V gene TRBV5-1, with D maybe TRBD2 (6 bases). Looked up from germline, CDR1 is SGHRS and CDR2 is YFSETQ. V was trimmed by 4 bases and J by 4 bases, leaving 18 bases between them. The CDR3 extends over 15 amino acids. The CDR3 DNA reads as TGCGCCAGCAGCGCTCCGGGACGCCGGGAGTACGAGCAGTACTTC. Its protein product is CASSAPGRREYEQYF.

V and J are TRBV7-2 and TRBJ1-3; a possible D gene is TRBD1 (5 bases). Trimming removed 6 bases from V and 2 bases from J, with 14 bases in between. The CDR3 totals 15 residues. Germline CDR1 is SGHTA and CDR2 is FQGNSA. The chain's CDR3 is CASSPGVAPGNTIYF. The CDR3 nucleotides read TGTGCCAGCAGTCCGGGGGTAGCGCCTGGAAACACCATATATTTT.

The chain employs TRBV4-3 and TRBJ2-6; 7 positions agree with TRBD2. Germline V CDR1 and CDR2: LGHNA, YSLEER. J was trimmed by 2 bases and V by 4 bases; bases with no gene match: 5. This CDR3 has 16 amino acids. CDR3 DNA: TGCGCCAGCAGCCGCGGCCGGGGGGCTGGGGCCAACGTCCTGACTTTC. This gives the protein CASSRGRGAGANVLTF.

The V call is TRBV4-1, the J call TRBJ2-1; the D is unclear. This CDR3 has 12 residues. Trimming pared 1 base from V and 8 bases from J, leaving 6 bases between. The germline CDR1 and CDR2 sequences are MGHRA and YSYEKL. The CDR3 DNA is TGCGCCAGCAGCCAAGCTATACATGAGCAGTTCTTC. Amino acids: CASSQAIHEQFF.

This clone appeared once. CDR3 sequence: CASSRGDRENSPLHF. The CDR3 coding sequence is TGTGCCAGTAGTCGAGGGGACAGGGAAAATTCACCCCTCCACTTT. The chain is built from TRBV19 and TRBJ1-6; 9 positions match TRBD1. Germline V lookup: CDR1 LNHDA, CDR2 SQIVND (reference sequence). The CDR3 is 15 residues long. J was trimmed by 7 bases and V by 5 bases; bases with no gene match: 6. The full variable domain, rest sourced from reference TRBV19 and TRBJ1-6, is DGGITQSPKYLFRKEGQNVTLSCEQNLNHDAMYWYRQDPGQGLRLIYYSQIVNDFQKGDIAEGYSVSREKKESFPLTVTSAQKNPTAFYLCASSRGDRENSPLHFGNGTRLTVT.

The genes are TRBV29-1 and TRBJ1-1, with D perhaps TRBD1 (6 bases). Germline V gene sequence: CDR1 SQVTM, CDR2 ANQGSEA. V was trimmed by 4 bases and J by 0 bases, leaving 15 bases between them. This CDR3 spans 15 amino acids. The CDR3 is CSVGRGGQVNTEAFF. CDR3 nucleotides: TGCAGCGTTGGGAGGGGGGGGCAGGTGAACACTGAAGCTTTCTTT.

The gene calls are TRBV6-5 and TRBJ1-3; D gene unclear. V gave up 0 bases and J gave up 4 bases, with 10 bases separating them. The CDR3 has 15 amino acids. Germline CDR1 and CDR2: MNHEY and SVGAGI. CDR3: CASSYSATGGNTIYF. The CDR3 bases are TGTGCCAGCAGTTACTCAGCGACGGGAGGAAACACCATATATTTT.

The rearrangement joins TRBV25-1 to TRBJ1-5; D remains ambiguous. The V and J ends lost 0 bases and 8 bases respectively, with 20 bases between them. The CDR3 covers 17 residues. The germline V gene encodes CDR1 MGHDK and CDR2 SYGVNS. CDR3 residues: CASSEYILRGSLEPQHF. Written as DNA, the CDR3 is TGTGCCAGCAGTGAATATATTCTCCGGGGTTCTTTGGAGCCCCAGCATTTT.